This T cell receptor (beta chain) appears in the sequencing data of a study of cytomegalovirus exposure and HLA in healthy donors. Notes on the study in general: The investigators catalogued 164 TCR beta chains as cytomegalovirus-associated. Some public TCRs appeared in many individuals, while most sequences were rare.

The repertoire was sequenced with immunoSEQ multiplex PCR; TCRdb's copy has only in-frame clones and lacks some. The sample holds about 260,000 clones, roughly 88% seen once. The CDR3 runs to 13 residues. Unmatched junction bases numbered 2, after V lost 2 bases and J lost 8 bases. From germline, CDR1 is KGHSH and CDR2 LQKENI. Remarks on this clone: Its antigen is currently unknown.

The V call is TRBV18, the J call TRBJ1-2; TRBD1 matches at 10 bases. This TCR was sampled from a woman aged 25 to 45 in good health and CMV-seronegative. Sequencing input: PBMCs. The CDR3 bases are TGTGCCAGCTCACCAGGGACAGGGGAAGGCTACACCTTC. Amino acids: CASSPGTGEGYTF.